Below are 27 T cell receptor beta chains sequenced from a single sample in a study of T cell responses to AZD1222 COVID-19 vaccine. Generated by immunoSEQ multiplex PCR, the TCRdb table keeps only in-frame clones and is missing some. The sample lists 65,000 to 90,000 clones; 70% to 90% were seen once. The sequenced sample was peripheral blood, obtained 28 days after the second AZD1222 dose. Receptor source: an adult who received the AZD1222 COVID-19 vaccine.

Details on this clone: A read error may produce the germline difference seen at one junction end. This chain uses TRBV7-7 with TRBJ2-1; D ambiguous. Germline loops: CDR1 SSHAT, CDR2 FNYEAQ (reference sequence). The CDR3 covers 15 residues. The CDR3 nucleotides are TGTGCTAGCAGCCGCTCTGGCGGCTCCTACAATGAGCAGTTCTTC. This codes for CASSRSGGSYNEQFF.

The DNA for the CDR3 is TGCGCCAGCAGTCATCCGGGAGCCGGGGAGCTGTTTTTT. Translated: CASSHPGAGELFF. The chain combines TRBV10-1 with TRBJ2-2, with D perhaps TRBD2 (6 bases). There are 13 residues in the CDR3. V lost 5 bases and J 6 bases, leaving 10 bases between the germline ends. CDR1 is WNHNN and CDR2 is SYGVQD in the germline V gene (reference sequence).

V and J are TRBV5-8 and TRBJ2-5, with 7 nucleotides matching TRBD1. The V segment lost 5 bases and the J segment 2 bases; nucleotides outside the gene matches: 6. CDR1 SGHTS and CDR2 YDEGEE come from the germline V gene. This CDR3 is built from 14 residues. The CDR3 region has the DNA TGTGCCAGCAGGACGACAGGGTGGCAAGAGACCCAGTACTTC. Protein product: CASRTTGWQETQYF.

The genes are TRBV10-1 and TRBJ2-1; TRBD2 aligns across 7 bases. The trim removed 6 bases at V and 4 bases at J, leaving 3 bases unmatched. CDR3 length: 13 residues. Germline CDR1 and CDR2: WNHNN and SYGVQD (reference sequence). The CDR3: CASSPGGYNEQFF. The DNA for the CDR3 is TGCGCCAGCAGCCCGGGAGGTTACAATGAGCAGTTCTTC.

The gene calls are TRBV19 and TRBJ2-2; 12 bases align to TRBD2. The CDR3 spans 15 residues. Germline-derived CDR1 and CDR2 are LNHDA and SQIVND (reference sequence). J gave up 5 bases and V 6 bases, and 4 bases lay outside the gene matches. The CDR3 DNA sequence: TGTGCCAGTAGCCAAGGACTAGCGGGAACCGGGGAGCTGTTTTTT. Encoded protein: CASSQGLAGTGELFF.

This clone was seen once. V and J are TRBV4-1 and TRBJ2-3; the D gene is possibly TRBD2 (5 bases). Trimming cost V 3 bases and J 2 bases, with 12 bases left between them. The CDR3 length is 15 residues. Germline lookup yields CDR1 MGHRA and CDR2 YSYEKL. The CDR3 DNA sequence: TGCGCCAGCAGCCATGGACTCCAAATCACAGATACGCAGTATTTT. This translates into CASSHGLQITDTQYF.

The rearrangement uses TRBV30 and TRBJ1-2; D gene unclear. Trimming removed 0 bases from V and 14 bases from J, with 19 bases in between. In germline, CDR1 is GTSNPN, CDR2 SVGIG (reference sequence). The CDR3 runs 13 residues. Here the CDR3 DNA reads TGTGCCTGGAGTGTACGTGGGAGGTTGAGGGTTACCTTC. Its protein is CAWSVRGRLRVTF.

This clone turned up a few times. The rearrangement joins TRBV7-2 to TRBJ2-7; 8 bases match TRBD2. This CDR3 comprises 15 residues. With 1 base clipped from V and 4 bases from J, the junction kept 6 bases outside the gene matches. CDR1 is SGHTA and CDR2 is FQGNSA in the germline V gene. The DNA for the CDR3 is TGTGCCAGCAGCTTAGACTCTAGCGGGCTTTACGAGCAGTACTTC. Protein product: CASSLDSSGLYEQYF. Together with reference TRBV7-2 and TRBJ2-7, the CDR3 gives the full variable domain: GAGVSQSPSNKVTEKGKDVELRCDPISGHTALYWYRQSLGQGLEFLIYFQGNSAPDKSGLPSDRFSAERTGGSVSTLTIQRTQQEDSAVYLCASSLDSSGLYEQYFGPGTRLTVT.

The CDR3 protein is CASSYRGREQEQYF. The CDR3, as DNA: TGTGCCAGCAGTTACCGCGGGAGGGAGCAGGAGCAGTACTTC. The V and J genes are TRBV6-6 and TRBJ2-7, with 9 nucleotides matching TRBD2. The CDR3 runs 14 residues. The germline gives CDR1 MNHNY, CDR2 SVGAGI (reference sequence). Germline trimming cut 2 bases from V and 7 bases from J; bases unmatched to any gene: 6.

The chain has TRBV30 and TRBJ1-2; the D gene is possibly TRBD1 (6 bases). V lost 4 bases, J lost 7 bases, and 19 bases lay in between. The germline gives CDR1 GTSNPN, CDR2 SVGIG (reference sequence). The CDR3 runs 14 residues. The CDR3 protein is CAWTGASVGAGYTF. CDR3 DNA sequence: TGTGCCTGGACAGGGGCCTCCGTAGGGGCTGGCTACACCTTC. Looking up the rest from reference TRBV30 and TRBJ1-2 gives the full variable domain: SQTIHQWPATLVQPVGSPLSLECTVEGTSNPNLYWYRQAAGRGLQLLFYSVGIGQISSEVPQNLSASRPQDRQFILSSKKLLLSDSGFYLCAWTGASVGAGYTFGSGTRLTVV.

CDR3 protein: CARSFPGAGDRTGELFF. CDR3 DNA sequence: TGTGCCAGAAGCTTTCCCGGAGCGGGAGACCGCACCGGGGAGCTGTTTTTT. This chain joins TRBV5-3 and TRBJ2-2; 8 bases match TRBD2. TRBV5-3 is treated as an ORF (open reading frame) with a function not yet certain. This CDR3 is built from 17 residues. V shed 2 bases and J 4 bases; nucleotides not matched to a gene: 10.

The V and J genes are TRBV7-2 and TRBJ2-7; 8 bases are shared with TRBD2. V trimming: 1 base; J trimming: 2 bases; junction bases outside the gene matches: 4. This CDR3 contains 15 residues. The germline V gene has CDR1 SGHTA and CDR2 FQGNSA. The CDR3 region has the DNA TGTGCCAGCAGCTTAGGAATAGCGGGGACCTACGAGCAGTACTTC. Protein product: CASSLGIAGTYEQYF.

This clone was observed a single time. The rearrangement uses TRBV20-1 and TRBJ2-1, with 8 nucleotides matching TRBD1. V was clipped by 3 bases and J by 9 bases; unmatched bases: 1. The germline V gene encodes CDR1 DFQATT and CDR2 SNEGSKA (reference sequence). The CDR3 covers 11 residues. CDR3 residues: CSASTGGEQFF. In DNA form, the CDR3 reads TGCAGTGCTAGCACAGGGGGTGAGCAGTTCTTC.

The chain links TRBV6-5 to TRBJ1-2; tentatively, D is TRBD1 (6 bases). Germline CDR1 MNHEY, CDR2 SVGAGI. Trimming left V 2 bases short and J 8 bases short, with 15 bases between. The CDR3 is made up of 14 amino acids. CDR3 amino acids: CASSYDRRGGGYTF. The CDR3 coding sequence is TGTGCCAGCAGTTACGACCGCAGAGGGGGGGGCTACACCTTC.

The chain carries TRBV5-1 and TRBJ2-3; D remains ambiguous. CDR1 is SGHRS and CDR2 is YFSETQ in the germline V gene. The CDR3 spans 15 residues. The V end lost 1 base, the J end lost 4 bases, and 13 bases lay between the germline ends. The CDR3 sequence: CASSLNSVGSDTQYF. CDR3 nucleotide sequence: TGCGCCAGCAGCTTGAACAGCGTCGGTTCAGATACGCAGTATTTT.

V usage is TRBV18 and J usage is TRBJ1-1; D remains ambiguous. Germline V gives CDR1 KGHSH, CDR2 LQKENI. The CDR3 extends over 15 amino acids. The ends were cut back, 1 base at V and 0 bases at J, with 9 bases in the middle. The CDR3 here is CASSPQVWMNTEAFF. CDR3 bases: TGTGCCAGCTCACCACAGGTTTGGATGAACACTGAAGCTTTCTTT.

CDR3 DNA sequence: TGTGCCAGCAGCCCAGGACTAGCGGGGTACAATGAGCAGTTCTTC. It encodes CASSPGLAGYNEQFF. J is TRBJ2-1 and V is TRBV14, with TRBD2 matching 12 bases. The CDR3 totals 15 residues. Germline assignment: CDR1 SGHDN and CDR2 FVKESK. V lost 4 bases to trimming and J lost 4 bases; unmatched junction nucleotides: 2.

V is TRBV19 and J is TRBJ2-7; a possible D gene is TRBD2 (6 bases). Germline loops: CDR1 LNHDA, CDR2 SQIVND (reference sequence). The ends were cut back, 5 bases at V and 2 bases at J, with 13 bases in the middle. CDR3 size: 14 residues. In nucleotides, the CDR3 is TGTGCCAGTAGTTTTAGCGGTACAACCTACGAGCAGTACTTC. The encoded protein is CASSFSGTTYEQYF.

CDR3 sequence reads: CASRGQANTGELFF. For the CDR3, the DNA is TGTGCCAGCAGAGGTCAGGCGAACACCGGGGAGCTGTTTTTT. This rearrangement joins TRBV2 to TRBJ2-2; D not resolved. V was cut by 6 bases and J by 0 bases, with 8 bases left in between. Germline-derived CDR1 and CDR2 are SNHLY and FYNNEI. The CDR3 loop spans 14 amino acids. Using reference TRBV2 and TRBJ2-2 for the parts outside the CDR3, the full variable domain is EPEVTQTPSHQVTQMGQEVILRCVPISNHLYFYWYRQILGQKVEFLVSFYNNEISEKSEIFDDQFSVERPDGSNFTLKIRSTKLEDSAMYFCASRGQANTGELFFGEGSRLTVL.

The count of this clone is one. CDR3 coding DNA: TGTGCCAGCAGCCCTAACAGGGTCGGGTATGTCATTCAGTACTTC. It is translated as CASSPNRVGYVIQYF. The chain carries TRBV6-2 or TRBV6-3 and TRBJ2-4; the D gene is possibly TRBD1 (6 bases). The CDR3 runs 15 residues. CDR1 and CDR2 from the germline V gene are MNHEY and SVGEGT. V dropped 6 bases and J dropped 9 bases, with 21 bases sitting between them.

The J gene is TRBJ2-2, the V gene TRBV4-1; D is perhaps TRBD1 or TRBD2 (5 bases each). The CDR3 runs to 15 residues. CDR1 is MGHRA, CDR2 YSYEKL, per germline. Trimming cost V 2 bases and J 6 bases, with 13 bases left between them. The CDR3 nucleotides read TGCGCCAGCAGCCAAAAGCGTGGGGGAGCCGGGGAGCTGTTTTTT. It specifies CASSQKRGGAGELFF.

The V gene is TRBV24-1, the J gene TRBJ2-5; D possibly corresponds to TRBD2 (6 bases). Per the germline V gene, CDR1 is KGHDR and CDR2 is SFDVKD. Trimming cost V 4 bases and J 5 bases, with 22 bases left between them. The CDR3 length is 17 residues. The CDR3, as DNA: TGTGCCACCAGTGAGGGCCTGGGAGCGGGCCAAGGGGAGACCCAGTACTTC. It specifies CATSEGLGAGQGETQYF.

The V gene is TRBV4-1, the J gene TRBJ2-1; 11 nucleotides line up with TRBD1. This CDR3 contains 17 residues. V lost 0 bases and J lost 1; bases outside the gene matches: 2. The germline V gene has CDR1 MGHRA and CDR2 YSYEKL. Here the CDR3 DNA reads TGCGCCAGCAGCCAAGACGGGACAGGGGGTTCCTACAATGAGCAGTTCTTC. This translates into CASSQDGTGGSYNEQFF.

The chain links TRBV12-5 to TRBJ1-1; no reliable D call. Deletions cut 0 bases from V and 1 base from J, with 9 bases between. The CDR3 contains 15 residues. The germline CDR1 and CDR2 sequences are LGHNT and FRNRAP. The CDR3, as DNA: TGTGCTAGTGGTTTGGTCCGGGTCACGAACACTGAAGCTTTCTTT. This encodes CASGLVRVTNTEAFF.

The sample holds one count of this clone. This chain uses TRBV6-5 with TRBJ2-1; D possibly matches TRBD1 or TRBD2 (5 bases each). This CDR3 has 15 amino acids. V dropped 3 bases and J dropped 6 bases, with 15 bases sitting between them. CDR1 is MNHEY, CDR2 SVGAGI, per germline. The CDR3 is CASSYDGTFSNEQFF. The CDR3 region has the DNA TGTGCCAGCAGTTATGACGGGACCTTCTCCAATGAGCAGTTCTTC.

This sequence joins TRBV6-5 and TRBJ2-5, with TRBD2 identical over 7 bases. The V segment lost 6 bases and the J segment 5 bases; nucleotides outside the gene matches: 9. This CDR3 comprises 14 residues. In germline, CDR1 is MNHEY, CDR2 SVGAGI. CDR3 amino acids: CASSPGTTKETQYF. The CDR3 DNA reads TGTGCCAGCAGCCCCGGGACTACCAAGGAGACCCAGTACTTC.

This sequence joins TRBV7-9 and TRBJ2-7, with 12 bases aligning to TRBD2. The CDR3 has 15 amino acids. Germline values: CDR1 SEHNR, CDR2 FQNEAQ (reference sequence). V was clipped by 2 bases and J by 1 base; unmatched bases: 0. Written as DNA, the CDR3 is TGTGCCAGCAGCTTAACTAGCGGGGGGTCCTACGAGCAGTACTTC. Protein product: CASSLTSGGSYEQYF.